These 14 T cell receptor beta chains were all obtained from the same sample, sequenced in a study of T cell responses to AZD1222 COVID-19 vaccine. Sequencing was performed with immunoSEQ multiplex PCR; in TCRdb, only in-frame clones are kept and a portion is missing. The sample contains 120,000 or so clones, 92% of which appear only once. This material consisted of peripheral blood, taken on day 0 of AZD1222 vaccination. Every receptor here comes from an adult in good health.

The chain carries TRBV2 and TRBJ1-5; D uncertain. CDR1 and CDR2 from the germline V gene are SNHLY and FYNNEI. V was shortened by 4 bases and J by 7 bases, with 20 bases between the two germline ends. The CDR3 consists of 16 residues. CDR3 in amino acids: CASSGVEGLGGQPQHF. The CDR3 nucleotides are TGTGCCAGCAGTGGCGTGGAGGGTTTGGGAGGGCAGCCCCAGCATTTT.

The V call is TRBV6-5, the J call TRBJ2-1; 14 bases fit TRBD2. Per germline, CDR1 MNHEY and CDR2 SVGAGI. This CDR3 has 15 amino acids. With V trimmed by 6 bases and J by 10 bases, 8 bases remained unmatched. The CDR3 sequence is CASSLGRTSGREQFF. In nucleotides, the CDR3 is TGTGCCAGCAGCCTAGGGAGGACTAGCGGGAGGGAGCAGTTCTTC.

This chain links TRBV28 with TRBJ1-5; tentatively, D is TRBD1 (6 bases). Deletions cut 2 bases from V and 5 bases from J, with 10 bases between. CDR3 length equals 14 residues. Germline V gives CDR1 MDHEN, CDR2 SYDVKM. The CDR3 DNA sequence: TGTGCCAGCAGTTTAGGGGACATTCATCAGCCCCAGCATTTT. This sequence encodes CASSLGDIHQPQHF.

The genes are TRBV5-1 and TRBJ1-4; D may be TRBD1 (6 bases). The CDR3 is 14 amino acids. Germline CDR1 SGHRS, CDR2 YFSETQ. V was pared by 3 bases and J by 7 bases, with 13 bases between. The CDR3 DNA sequence: TGCGCCAGCAGCTCCACAGGGTCCGGTGAAAAACTGTTTTTT. Protein: CASSSTGSGEKLFF. The variable domain in full, with the rest retrieved from reference TRBV5-1 and TRBJ1-4, is KAGVTQTPRYLIKTRGQQVTLSCSPISGHRSVSWYQQTPGQGLQFLFEYFSETQRNKGNFPGRFSGRQFSNSRSEMNVSTLELGDSALYLCASSSTGSGEKLFFGSGTQLSVL.

This rearrangement joins TRBV11-1 to TRBJ2-3; D gene ambiguous. The germline V and J ends were trimmed by 0 bases and 0 bases, with 7 bases remaining between them. This CDR3 is 15 amino acids long. Germline V gene data show CDR1 as SGHAT and CDR2 as FQDESV (reference sequence). The CDR3 sequence is CASSLATTSTDTQYF. As DNA, the CDR3 is TGTGCCAGCAGCTTAGCCACGACCAGCACAGATACGCAGTATTTT. Variable domain in full (rest from reference TRBV11-1 and TRBJ2-3): EAEVAQSPRYKITEKSQAVAFWCDPISGHATLYWYRQILGQGPELLVQFQDESVVDDSQLPKDRFSAERLKGVDSTLKIQPAELGDSAMYLCASSLATTSTDTQYFGPGTRLTVL.

This clone has only one observation. The chain uses TRBV24-1 and TRBJ2-3; D possibly matches TRBD1 or TRBD2 (6 bases each). The germline V gene has CDR1 KGHDR and CDR2 SFDVKD. Deletions cut 9 bases from V and 0 bases from J, with 9 bases between. CDR3 length equals 13 residues. The CDR3 reads CATGGPSTDTQYF. CDR3 coding DNA: TGTGCCACCGGGGGGCCAAGCACAGATACGCAGTATTTT.

This clone was seen a single time. The chain has TRBV6-5 and TRBJ2-3, with D unclear. The CDR3 sequence is 13 residues long. The germline V gene encodes CDR1 MNHEY and CDR2 SVGAGI. Trimming cost V 6 bases and J 9 bases, with 16 bases left between them. For the CDR3, the DNA is TGTGCCAGCAGCCTCGACGGGTCCGGAACGCAGTATTTT. It translates to CASSLDGSGTQYF.

This chain links TRBV12-5 with TRBJ2-1, with 10 bases aligning to TRBD1. This CDR3 has 18 amino acids. Trimming at V came to 1 base and at J to 4 bases, leaving 10 bases not matched to a gene. Germline lookup yields CDR1 LGHNT and CDR2 FRNRAP. CDR3 bases: TGTGCTAGTGGTTTGGCGAAAGGCTGGGGACAGGGGTACAATGAGCAGTTCTTC. This gives the protein CASGLAKGWGQGYNEQFF.

The V and J genes are TRBV9 and TRBJ2-1; D may be TRBD1 or TRBD2 (5 bases each). Germline assignment: CDR1 SGDLS and CDR2 YYNGEE. V lost 0 bases, J lost 7 bases, and 14 bases lay in between. There are 15 residues in the CDR3. Here the CDR3 DNA reads TGTGCCAGCAGCGTAGCCGCAGGGAGAGGGAATGAGCAGTTCTTC. This translates into CASSVAAGRGNEQFF.

The J gene is TRBJ2-7, the V gene TRBV18, with D possibly being TRBD2 (5 bases). Germline V gene data show CDR1 as KGHSH and CDR2 as LQKENI. Trimming pared 3 bases from V and 7 bases from J, leaving 13 bases between. This CDR3 has 13 residues. CDR3 amino acids: CASSPGSGKEQYF. Written as DNA, the CDR3 is TGTGCCAGCTCACCGGGGTCCGGGAAAGAGCAGTACTTC.

This chain links TRBV9 with TRBJ1-3, with 7 bases fitting TRBD1. This CDR3 comprises 16 residues. V gave up 4 bases and J gave up 0 bases; unmatched junction bases: 7. Germline-derived CDR1 and CDR2 are SGDLS and YYNGEE. The CDR3 is CASSPGGVYSGNTIYF. CDR3 nucleotides: TGTGCCAGCAGCCCAGGGGGGGTATACTCTGGAAACACCATATATTTT.

This chain joins TRBV7-6 and TRBJ2-5; no definite D call. The CDR3 extends over 11 amino acids. The V gene's germline CDR1 is SGHVS and CDR2 FNYEAQ. V lost 4 bases, J lost 1 base, and 1 base lay in between. The DNA for the CDR3 is TGTGCCAGCAGCTCCCAAGAGACCCAGTACTTC. Translated, it gives CASSSQETQYF.

This chain links TRBV5-1 with TRBJ1-6; D unresolved. The germline gives CDR1 SGHRS, CDR2 YFSETQ. The CDR3 length is 15 residues. The V end lost 0 bases, the J end lost 7 bases, and 11 bases lay between the germline ends. For the CDR3, the DNA is TGCGCCAGCAGCTTGGGTCAGACCCCCAATTCACCCCTCCACTTT. Residues: CASSLGQTPNSPLHF.

The V call is TRBV19, the J call TRBJ2-3; perhaps TRBD2 as D (5 bases). The V and J ends lost 6 bases and 0 bases respectively, with 13 bases between them. The CDR3 totals 15 residues. CDR1 LNHDA and CDR2 SQIVND come from the germline V gene (reference sequence). CDR3 protein: CASSKGLGSTDTQYF. The CDR3 DNA follows: TGTGCCAGTAGCAAAGGACTGGGAAGCACAGATACGCAGTATTTT.